The 5 T cell receptor beta chains presented below share a single source sample, sequenced in a study of blood T cells in healthy people across ages. Next came a second PCR, run for about 7 to 12 cycles, which used a sample-barcoded 5' primer along with a J-beta primer mix. TCRdb independently ran MiXCR on the 5' RACE reads; one entry per CDR3 protein. The data hold some 700,000 distinct CDR3 sequences, with around a fifth observed a single time. Input material: blood. The receptor set was obtained from a man in his sixties or seventies in good health.

This clonotype has only a few counts. The V gene is TRBV3-1, the J gene TRBJ2-3; D unclear. V was pared by 6 bases and J by 2 bases, with 9 bases between. CDR3 length: 13 amino acids. Germline V gene sequence: CDR1 LGHDT, CDR2 YNNKEL (reference sequence). In DNA form, the CDR3 reads TGTGCCAGCAGTATCCCAAACACAGATACGCAGTATTTT. Protein sequence: CASSIPNTDTQYF.

This chain links TRBV28 with TRBJ1-1; D is undetermined. The CDR3 runs 14 residues. CDR1 MDHEN and CDR2 SYDVKM come from the germline V gene. Trimming took off 6 bases at V and 1 base at J, with 12 bases between the two ends. CDR3 DNA sequence: TGTGCCAGCAGGCCTACACTGGGGAACACTGAAGCTTTCTTT. Translating it yields CASRPTLGNTEAFF.

The sample holds a few counts of this clonotype. The CDR3 region is CASLDRGGIGTEAFF. CDR3 DNA sequence: TGTGCCAGCTTGGACAGGGGGGGCATCGGCACTGAAGCTTTCTTT. The V gene is TRBV28, the J gene TRBJ1-1, with 10 bases fitting TRBD1. This CDR3 has 15 amino acids. CDR1 and CDR2 from the germline V gene are MDHEN and SYDVKM. Trimming cost V 8 bases and J 4 bases; bases outside gene matches: 10.

This chain joins TRBV6-4 and TRBJ1-4; D is undetermined. The V gene lost 0 bases and the J gene lost 0 bases, with 11 bases spanning the gap. The CDR3 is made up of 17 amino acids. Germline CDR1 reads MRHNA; CDR2 reads SNTAGT. In DNA, the CDR3 is TGTGCCAGCAGTGACTCGAGAGCAGCCGCAACTAATGAAAAACTGTTTTTT. This encodes CASSDSRAAATNEKLFF.

The sample holds a few counts of this clonotype. The chain is built from TRBV29-1 and TRBJ1-3; no reliable D call. Trimming took 3 bases from V and 4 from J, leaving 10 bases between them. CDR1 and CDR2 (germline): SQVTM, ANQGSEA. This CDR3 region has 13 residues. The DNA for the CDR3 is TGCAGCGTTGAGGCACTCCTCGGAAACACCATATATTTT. Its translation: CSVEALLGNTIYF.